Shown below are 7 T cell receptor beta chains from a single sample sequenced in a study of blood T cell repertoires in COVID-19. Profiling relied on immunoSEQ multiplex PCR, and the TCRdb table lists in-frame clones only, not all of them. The sample carries 180,000 or so clones, 70% to 90% recorded once. The sequenced material came from peripheral blood. The source of these receptors is a young woman with acute or convalescent COVID-19.

The chain is built from TRBV27 and TRBJ1-5, with a tentative D call TRBD1 (5 bases). Germline CDR1 reads MNHEY; CDR2 reads SMNVEV (reference sequence). There are 11 residues in the CDR3. V lost 8 bases, J lost 9 bases, and 11 bases lay in between. This CDR3 is CASRLQGPQHF. The CDR3 bases are TGTGCCAGCCGTCTCCAGGGGCCCCAGCATTTT.

This clone has only one observation. The rearrangement links TRBV5-1 to TRBJ2-7, with 9 bases aligning to TRBD2. The germline V gene has CDR1 SGHRS and CDR2 YFSETQ. V lost 0 bases and J lost 4; bases outside the gene matches: 5. The CDR3 has 15 amino acids. The CDR3 sequence is CASSLVAGGNYEQYF. DNA of the CDR3: TGCGCCAGCAGCTTGGTCGCGGGAGGGAATTACGAGCAGTACTTC.

The rearrangement joins TRBV5-6 to TRBJ1-1, with D maybe TRBD1 (5 bases). Between the trimmed V and J ends, which lost 2 bases and 2 bases, there was a span of 13 bases. Germline V gene data show CDR1 as SGHDT and CDR2 as YYEEEE. This CDR3 has 15 residues. CDR3 DNA: TGTGCCAGCAGCTTTGACGGACAAGGAAACACTGAAGCTTTCTTT. Translation gives CASSFDGQGNTEAFF.

The J gene is TRBJ1-2, the V gene TRBV5-4, with TRBD1 matching over 11 bases. This CDR3 contains 15 residues. Germline lookup yields CDR1 SGHNT and CDR2 YYREEE (reference sequence). V trimming: 4 bases; J trimming: 5 bases; junction bases outside the gene matches: 7. The CDR3 protein is CASSPLGQGAYGYTF. CDR3 sequence (DNA): TGTGCCAGCAGCCCCCTCGGACAGGGGGCATATGGCTACACCTTC.

The genes are TRBV7-9 and TRBJ2-1; D ambiguous. In germline, CDR1 is SEHNR, CDR2 FQNEAQ (reference sequence). The CDR3 spans 11 residues. Trimming removed 3 bases from V and 8 bases from J, with 5 bases in between. The CDR3 is CASSFRYEQFF. The DNA of the CDR3 is TGTGCCAGCAGCTTTCGTTATGAGCAGTTCTTC.

The genes are TRBV9 and TRBJ2-1; TRBD2 aligns across 7 bases. Per germline, CDR1 SGDLS and CDR2 YYNGEE. CDR3 length: 15 residues. With V trimmed by 0 bases and J by 7 bases, 7 bases remained unmatched. In DNA form, the CDR3 reads TGTGCCAGCAGCGTAGGATGGGGGGGTCGGAATGAGCAGTTCTTC. Translating it yields CASSVGWGGRNEQFF.

The genes are TRBV2 and TRBJ1-4; 9 positions match TRBD1. V lost 6 bases and J lost 7; bases outside the gene matches: 6. The CDR3 extends over 14 amino acids. The V gene's germline CDR1 is SNHLY and CDR2 FYNNEI. CDR3 in amino acids: CASREGQGSEKLFF. The CDR3 nucleotides read TGTGCCAGCAGGGAGGGACAGGGCAGTGAAAAACTGTTTTTT.